This TCR beta chain comes out of a study of response to subunit inactivated influenza vaccine. General study results and limits: The study's authors posited that every seasonal influenza vaccination enlists few new T cells.

The CDR3 extends over 13 amino acids. CDR1 and CDR2 (germline): SGHDT, YYEEEE. Trimming cost V 2 bases and J 2 bases, with 7 bases left between them. As concerns this clonotype: Its antigen is currently unknown.

TCRdb re-analysed the RT-PCR reads in MiXCR, keeping a single row per CDR3 protein. The table lists about half a million distinct CDR3 sequences, approximately 11% of them singletons. The chain combines TRBV5-6 with TRBJ1-2, with D unclear. This specimen was PBMCs from blood, taken 40 to 50 days after vaccination. This TCR was sampled from a man aged 45-65 years who received an inactivated influenza vaccine. DNA of the CDR3: TGTGCCAGCAGCTTCGGGGAAAACTATGGCTACACCTTC. Its translation: CASSFGENYGYTF.